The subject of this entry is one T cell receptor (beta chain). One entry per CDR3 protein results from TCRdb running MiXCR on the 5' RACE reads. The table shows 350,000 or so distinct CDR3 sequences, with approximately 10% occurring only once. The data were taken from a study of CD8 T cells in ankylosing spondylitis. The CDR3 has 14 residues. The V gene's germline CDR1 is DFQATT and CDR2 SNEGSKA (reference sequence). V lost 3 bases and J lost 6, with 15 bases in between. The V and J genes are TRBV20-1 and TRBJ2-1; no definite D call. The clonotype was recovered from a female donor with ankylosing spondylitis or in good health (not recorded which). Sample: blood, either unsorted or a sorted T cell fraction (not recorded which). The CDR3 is CSARFLVQVNEQFF. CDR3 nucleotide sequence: TGCAGTGCTAGGTTCCTAGTTCAGGTCAATGAGCAGTTCTTC.